This T cell receptor (beta chain) was recorded in a study of OX40 agonist ivuxolimab in advanced cancers. Overall study: Patients treated during dose escalation were battling hepatocellular carcinoma, melanoma, renal cell or head and neck cancer. A mean age of around 66 years, range about 20 to 79, was recorded, and 80% to 90% were male.

This clone has just one count. Its antigen is still unknown. The J segment lost 1 base and the V segment lost 8 bases, leaving 5 bases of the junction unmatched. Germline V CDR1 and CDR2: SNHLY, FYNNEI. This CDR3 is 15 amino acids long. The data were produced by immunoSEQ multiplex PCR, yet TCRdb's version contains in-frame clones alone and is incomplete. The sample has approximately 88,000 clones, over 75% seen once. General study findings and limits: The work left the antigen specificity of expanded peripheral T cells undetermined. At 0.1 to 3.0 mg/kg, CD4+ and CD8+ blood T cells expanded clonally by week 6.

This specimen consisted of CD4+ or CD8+ T cells sorted from blood, obtained in a trial of the OX40 agonist ivuxolimab. The clonotype originates from an adult with an advanced solid tumor such as melanoma, head and neck, liver or kidney cancer. This chain uses TRBV2 with TRBJ2-2, with TRBD1 matching 9 bases. CDR3 coding DNA: TGTGCCAGCGGGGGACAGGGCGGGAACACCGGGGAGCTGTTTTTT. Translated: CASGGQGGNTGELFF. Full variable domain (rest looked up from reference TRBV2 and TRBJ2-2): EPEVTQTPSHQVTQMGQEVILRCVPISNHLYFYWYRQILGQKVEFLVSFYNNEISEKSEIFDDQFSVERPDGSNFTLKIRSTKLEDSAMYFCASGGQGGNTGELFFGEGSRLTVL.